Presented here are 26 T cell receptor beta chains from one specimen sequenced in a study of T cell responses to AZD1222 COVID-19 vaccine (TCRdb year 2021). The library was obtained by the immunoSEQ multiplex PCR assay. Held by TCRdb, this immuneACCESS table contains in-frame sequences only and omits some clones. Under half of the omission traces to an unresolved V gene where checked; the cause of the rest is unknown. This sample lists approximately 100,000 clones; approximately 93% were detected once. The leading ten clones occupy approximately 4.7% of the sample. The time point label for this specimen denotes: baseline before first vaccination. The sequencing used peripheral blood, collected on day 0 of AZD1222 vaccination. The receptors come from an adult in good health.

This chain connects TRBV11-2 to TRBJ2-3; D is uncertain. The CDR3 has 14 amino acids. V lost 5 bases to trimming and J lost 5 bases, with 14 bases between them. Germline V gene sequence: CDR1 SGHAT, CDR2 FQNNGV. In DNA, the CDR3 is TGTGCCAGCAGCCCCGGCCCGGGTGGAGATACGCAGTATTTT. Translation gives CASSPGPGGDTQYF.

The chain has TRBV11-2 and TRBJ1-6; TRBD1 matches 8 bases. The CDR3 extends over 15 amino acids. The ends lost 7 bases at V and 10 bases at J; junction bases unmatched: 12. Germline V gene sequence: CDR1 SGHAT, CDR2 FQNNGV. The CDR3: CASNRDRGKGSPLHF. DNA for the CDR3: TGTGCCAGCAATCGAGACAGGGGAAAAGGGTCACCCCTCCACTTT.

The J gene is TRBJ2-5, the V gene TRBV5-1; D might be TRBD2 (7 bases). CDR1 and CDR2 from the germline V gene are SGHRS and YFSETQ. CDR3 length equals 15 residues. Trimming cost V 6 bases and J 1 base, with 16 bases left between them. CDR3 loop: CASTQEGGGQETQYF. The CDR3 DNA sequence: TGCGCCAGCACCCAAGAGGGAGGGGGCCAAGAGACCCAGTACTTC.

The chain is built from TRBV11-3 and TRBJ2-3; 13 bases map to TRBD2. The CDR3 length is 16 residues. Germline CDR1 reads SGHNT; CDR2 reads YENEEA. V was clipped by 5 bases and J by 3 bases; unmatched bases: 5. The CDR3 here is CASSPGLAGATDTQYF. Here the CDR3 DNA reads TGTGCCAGCAGCCCCGGACTAGCGGGGGCAACAGATACGCAGTATTTT. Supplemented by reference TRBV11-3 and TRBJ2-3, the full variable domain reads EAGVVQSPRYKIIEKKQPVAFWCNPISGHNTLYWYLQNLGQGPELLIRYENEEAVDDSQLPKDRFSAERLKGVDSTLKIQPAELGDSAVYLCASSPGLAGATDTQYFGPGTRLTVL.

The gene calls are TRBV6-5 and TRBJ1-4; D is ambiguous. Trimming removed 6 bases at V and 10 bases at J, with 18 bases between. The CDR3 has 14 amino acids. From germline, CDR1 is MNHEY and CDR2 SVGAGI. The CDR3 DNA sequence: TGTGCCAGCAGAGTTTCGGACCGGGGTGTAAAACTGTTTTTT. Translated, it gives CASRVSDRGVKLFF.

The CDR3 here is CASSEESVLPNQIYEQYF. The CDR3, as DNA: TGTGCCAGCAGTGAAGAATCGGTCCTCCCCAATCAGATCTACGAGCAGTACTTC. The V and J genes are TRBV2 and TRBJ2-7; D call uncertain. The CDR3 is 18 amino acids. Germline V CDR1 and CDR2: SNHLY, FYNNEI. Trimming took off 1 base at V and 3 bases at J, with 22 bases between the two ends.

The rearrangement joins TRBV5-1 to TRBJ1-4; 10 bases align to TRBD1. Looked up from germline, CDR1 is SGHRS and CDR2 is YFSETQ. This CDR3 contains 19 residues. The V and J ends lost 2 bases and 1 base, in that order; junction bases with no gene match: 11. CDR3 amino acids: CASSLDRGRFSGTNEKLFF. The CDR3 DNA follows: TGCGCCAGCAGCTTAGACAGGGGGCGTTTTTCTGGAACTAATGAAAAACTGTTTTTT.

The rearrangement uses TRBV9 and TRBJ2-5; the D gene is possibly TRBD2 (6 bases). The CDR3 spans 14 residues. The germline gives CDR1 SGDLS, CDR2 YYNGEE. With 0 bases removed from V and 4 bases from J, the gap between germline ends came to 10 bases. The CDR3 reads CASSVEISGETQYF. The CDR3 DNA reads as TGTGCCAGCAGCGTAGAAATTAGCGGAGAGACCCAGTACTTC.

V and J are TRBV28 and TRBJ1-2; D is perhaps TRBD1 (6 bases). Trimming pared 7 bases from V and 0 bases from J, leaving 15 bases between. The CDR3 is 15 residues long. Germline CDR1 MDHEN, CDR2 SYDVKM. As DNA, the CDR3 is TGTGCCAGCAAGGGGCGCCAGGGGACTAACTATGGCTACACCTTC. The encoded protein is CASKGRQGTNYGYTF.

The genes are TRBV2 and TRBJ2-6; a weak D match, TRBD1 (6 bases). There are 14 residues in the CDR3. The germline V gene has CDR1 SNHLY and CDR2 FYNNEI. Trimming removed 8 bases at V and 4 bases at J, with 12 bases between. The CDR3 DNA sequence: TGTGCCAGCCAACAGGGCTCCGGGGCCAACGTCCTGACTTTC. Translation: CASQQGSGANVLTF.

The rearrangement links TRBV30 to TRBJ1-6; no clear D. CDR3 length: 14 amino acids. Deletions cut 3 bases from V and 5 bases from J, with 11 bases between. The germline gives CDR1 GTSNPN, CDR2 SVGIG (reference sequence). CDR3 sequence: CAWSSTRNNSPLHF. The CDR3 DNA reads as TGTGCCTGGAGCTCGACACGGAATAATTCACCCCTCCACTTT.

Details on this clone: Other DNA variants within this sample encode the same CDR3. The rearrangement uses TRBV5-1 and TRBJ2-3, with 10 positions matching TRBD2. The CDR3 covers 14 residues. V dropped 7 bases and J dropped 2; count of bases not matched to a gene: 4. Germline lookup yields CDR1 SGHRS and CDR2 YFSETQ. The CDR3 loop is CASRTSGYTDTQYF. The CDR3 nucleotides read TGCGCCAGCCGGACTAGCGGATACACAGATACGCAGTATTTT.

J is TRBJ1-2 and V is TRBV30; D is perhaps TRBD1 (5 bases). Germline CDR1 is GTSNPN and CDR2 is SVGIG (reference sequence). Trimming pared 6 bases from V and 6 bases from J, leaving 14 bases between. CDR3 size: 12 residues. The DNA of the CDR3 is TGTGCCTGTTCTCACGGGGGGGATGGCTACACCTTC. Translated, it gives CACSHGGDGYTF.

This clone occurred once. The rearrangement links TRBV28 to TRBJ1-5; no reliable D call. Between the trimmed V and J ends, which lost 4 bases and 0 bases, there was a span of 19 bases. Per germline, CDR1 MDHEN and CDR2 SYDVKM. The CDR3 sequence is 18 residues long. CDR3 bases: TGTGCCAGCAGTTCCCCCCGCGGACCGATTAATAGCAATCAGCCCCAGCATTTT. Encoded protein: CASSSPRGPINSNQPQHF.

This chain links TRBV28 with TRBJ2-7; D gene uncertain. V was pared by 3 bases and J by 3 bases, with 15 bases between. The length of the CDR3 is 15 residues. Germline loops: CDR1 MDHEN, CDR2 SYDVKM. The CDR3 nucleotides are TGTGCCAGCAGTTTTGTTAGGGCCGGGCACTACGAGCAGTACTTC. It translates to CASSFVRAGHYEQYF.

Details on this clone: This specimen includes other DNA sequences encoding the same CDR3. The CDR3 loop reads CSVETGEAFF. For the CDR3, the DNA is TGCAGCGTTGAGACAGGGGAAGCTTTCTTT. V usage is TRBV29-1 and J usage is TRBJ1-1; 7 nucleotides line up with TRBD1. This CDR3 is 10 amino acids long. With 3 bases clipped from V and 8 bases from J, the junction kept 0 bases outside the gene matches. Germline CDR1 reads SQVTM; CDR2 reads ANQGSEA.

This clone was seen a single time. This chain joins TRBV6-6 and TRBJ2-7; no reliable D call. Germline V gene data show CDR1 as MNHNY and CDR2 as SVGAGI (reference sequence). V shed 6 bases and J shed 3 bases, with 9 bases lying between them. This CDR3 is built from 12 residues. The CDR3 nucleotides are TGTGCCAGCAGGAGACCAGACTACGAGCAGTACTTC. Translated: CASRRPDYEQYF.

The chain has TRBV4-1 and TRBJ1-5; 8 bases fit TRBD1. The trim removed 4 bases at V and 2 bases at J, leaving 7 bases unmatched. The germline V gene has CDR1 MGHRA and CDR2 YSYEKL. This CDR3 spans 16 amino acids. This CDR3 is CASSPRGQMGNQPQHF. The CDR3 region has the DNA TGCGCCAGCAGCCCCAGGGGGCAAATGGGCAATCAGCCCCAGCATTTT.

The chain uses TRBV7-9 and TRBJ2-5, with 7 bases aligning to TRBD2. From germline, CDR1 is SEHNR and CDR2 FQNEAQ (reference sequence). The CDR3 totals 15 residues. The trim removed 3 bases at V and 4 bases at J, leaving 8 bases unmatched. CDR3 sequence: CASSFYRGEGETQYF. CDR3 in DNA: TGTGCCAGCAGCTTTTATCGGGGGGAGGGAGAGACCCAGTACTTC.

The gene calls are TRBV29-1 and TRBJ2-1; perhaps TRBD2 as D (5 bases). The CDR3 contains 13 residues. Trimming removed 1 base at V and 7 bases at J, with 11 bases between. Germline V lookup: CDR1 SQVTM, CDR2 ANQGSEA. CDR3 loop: CSVEGRVRNEQFF. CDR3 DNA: TGCAGCGTTGAAGGGCGGGTCAGAAATGAGCAGTTCTTC.

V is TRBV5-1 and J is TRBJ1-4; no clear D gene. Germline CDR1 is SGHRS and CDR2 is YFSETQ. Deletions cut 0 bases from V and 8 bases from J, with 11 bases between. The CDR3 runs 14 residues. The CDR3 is CASSLGPGEEKLFF. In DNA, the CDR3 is TGCGCCAGCAGCTTGGGACCGGGTGAGGAAAAACTGTTTTTT.

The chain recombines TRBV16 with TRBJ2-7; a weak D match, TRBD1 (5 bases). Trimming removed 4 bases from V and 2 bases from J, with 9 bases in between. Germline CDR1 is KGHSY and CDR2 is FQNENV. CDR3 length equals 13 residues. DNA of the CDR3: TGTGCCAGCAGCCCGGACACCCCCTACGAGCAGTACTTC. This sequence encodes CASSPDTPYEQYF.

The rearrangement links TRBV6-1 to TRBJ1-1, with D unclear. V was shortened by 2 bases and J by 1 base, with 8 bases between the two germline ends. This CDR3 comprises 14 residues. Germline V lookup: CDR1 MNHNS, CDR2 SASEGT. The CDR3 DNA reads TGTGCCAGCAGTGAACTCCAGGAGAACACTGAAGCTTTCTTT. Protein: CASSELQENTEAFF.

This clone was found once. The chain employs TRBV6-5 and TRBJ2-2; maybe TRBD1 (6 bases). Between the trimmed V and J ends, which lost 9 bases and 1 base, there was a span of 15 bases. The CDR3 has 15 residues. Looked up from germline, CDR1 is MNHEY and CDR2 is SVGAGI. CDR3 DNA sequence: TGTGCCAGTCAAACGACCAGGGGGAACACCGGGGAGCTGTTTTTT. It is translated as CASQTTRGNTGELFF.

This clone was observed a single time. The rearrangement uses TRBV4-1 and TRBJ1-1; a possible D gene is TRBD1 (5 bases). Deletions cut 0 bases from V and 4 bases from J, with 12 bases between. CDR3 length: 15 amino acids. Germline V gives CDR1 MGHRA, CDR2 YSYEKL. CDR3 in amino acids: CASSQDPGGGTEAFF. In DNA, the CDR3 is TGCGCCAGCAGCCAAGATCCGGGGGGGGGCACTGAAGCTTTCTTT.

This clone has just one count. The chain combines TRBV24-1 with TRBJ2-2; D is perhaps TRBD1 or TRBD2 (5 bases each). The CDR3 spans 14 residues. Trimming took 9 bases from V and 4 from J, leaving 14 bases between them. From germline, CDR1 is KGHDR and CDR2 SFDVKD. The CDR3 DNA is TGTGCCACCGCCGGGACCTATGGCACCGGGGAGCTGTTTTTT. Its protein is CATAGTYGTGELFF.